This passage covers 19 T cell receptor beta chains from one sample sequenced in a study of OX40 agonist ivuxolimab in advanced cancers. Receptors were amplified or captured by the immunoSEQ multiplex PCR assay. TCRdb retrieved this table from immuneACCESS and kept in-frame rearrangements only. Not all clones are present; in checked studies, unresolved V genes account for under half, and no reason is known for the remainder. Across this sample there are tens of thousands of clones, with around 80% seen only once. The biggest ten clones account for approximately 14% of the sample. The specimen comprised CD4+ or CD8+ T cells sorted from blood, sampled in a trial of the OX40 agonist ivuxolimab. Receptor source: an adult with an advanced solid tumor such as melanoma, head and neck, liver or kidney cancer.

The chain carries TRBV27 and TRBJ2-1; D uncertain. The CDR3 has 12 amino acids. CDR1 and CDR2 from the germline V gene are MNHEY and SMNVEV (reference sequence). V lost 0 bases and J lost 8, with 5 bases in between. The CDR3 spells CASSLSFDEQFF. CDR3 DNA sequence: TGTGCCAGCAGTTTATCGTTCGATGAGCAGTTCTTC.

The rearrangement links TRBV28 to TRBJ2-7; no reliable D call. V lost 3 bases to trimming and J lost 5 bases, with 17 bases between them. The CDR3 extends over 15 amino acids. Germline loops: CDR1 MDHEN, CDR2 SYDVKM. Here the CDR3 DNA reads TGTGCCAGCAGTTTTTCCGGGCACGGGTTGGACGAGCAGTACTTC. This translates into CASSFSGHGLDEQYF.

The chain links TRBV6-1 to TRBJ2-7; no clear D. Trimming pared 7 bases from V and 3 bases from J, leaving 10 bases between. The germline CDR1 and CDR2 sequences are MNHNS and SASEGT. This CDR3 is 12 amino acids long. The CDR3 region has the DNA TGTGCCAGCACCCAGACCCTCTACGAGCAGTACTTC. Translation: CASTQTLYEQYF.

The chain couples TRBV6-5 to TRBJ2-3; 7 bases agree with TRBD1. V was pared by 0 bases and J by 2 bases, with 5 bases of the junction left unmatched. The CDR3 length is 16 residues. Per germline, CDR1 MNHEY and CDR2 SVGAGI. CDR3 nucleotides: TGTGCCAGCAGTTACTCGACAGGGAGTCTCACAGATACGCAGTATTTT. Its protein is CASSYSTGSLTDTQYF.

CDR3 sequence: CASSPMVEQYF. The DNA of the CDR3 is TGTGCCAGCAGCCCGATGGTAGAGCAGTACTTC. This chain connects TRBV11-2 to TRBJ2-7, with D uncertain. Germline V gene data show CDR1 as SGHAT and CDR2 as FQNNGV. CDR3 size: 11 residues. Trimming took off 5 bases at V and 7 bases at J, with 9 bases between the two ends.

This clone was observed a few times. J is TRBJ1-1 and V is TRBV4-1; tentative D call: TRBD1 (5 bases). The germline V gene has CDR1 MGHRA and CDR2 YSYEKL. V was pared by 4 bases and J by 0 bases, with 15 bases between. This CDR3 has 16 residues. In DNA, the CDR3 is TGCGCCAGCAGCCCACCGTTCAGGGAAATGAACACTGAAGCTTTCTTT. It translates to CASSPPFREMNTEAFF.

This chain links TRBV19 with TRBJ2-3, with TRBD1 matching 8 bases. Trimming took 5 bases from V and 3 from J; bases not matched to a gene: 7. The CDR3 covers 15 residues. Germline lookup yields CDR1 LNHDA and CDR2 SQIVND (reference sequence). The CDR3 sequence: CASSSGQGLTDTQYF. The DNA for the CDR3 is TGTGCCAGTAGTTCTGGACAGGGTTTAACAGATACGCAGTATTTT.

Turning to this clone: This specimen includes other DNA sequences encoding the same CDR3. The V and J genes are TRBV4-1 and TRBJ2-1; 8 nucleotides agree with TRBD2. J gave up 6 bases and V 2 bases, and 12 bases lay outside the gene matches. The germline V gene encodes CDR1 MGHRA and CDR2 YSYEKL. The CDR3 length is 17 residues. CDR3: CASSQQTGGGPVNEQFF. In DNA, the CDR3 is TGCGCCAGCAGCCAACAAACGGGGGGGGGCCCGGTCAATGAGCAGTTCTTC.

Regarding this clone: At one boundary the junction diverges from the germline segment, which might be a read error. The CDR3 region has the DNA TGTGCTAGCAGCTTAGAGGCCCGGGACCCGACCACCGGGGAGCTGTTTTTT. Protein product: CASSLEARDPTTGELFF. This chain joins TRBV7-7 and TRBJ2-2; D tentatively fits TRBD1 or TRBD2 (5 bases each). Looked up from germline, CDR1 is SSHAT and CDR2 is FNYEAQ (reference sequence). The CDR3 totals 17 residues.

This clone was seen more than once but under ten times. The genes are TRBV7-8 and TRBJ1-6; D not resolved. The CDR3 contains 16 residues. Germline V CDR1 and CDR2: SGHVS, FQNEAQ. The germline V and J ends were trimmed by 2 bases and 9 bases, with 17 bases remaining between them. The CDR3 loop reads CASSLLVHPSSSPLHF. The CDR3 coding sequence is TGTGCCAGCAGCTTATTGGTTCACCCGTCATCTTCACCCCTCCACTTT. The full variable domain, in which reference TRBV7-8 and TRBJ1-6 provide the parts outside the CDR3, is GAGVSQSPRYKVAKRGQDVALRCDPISGHVSLFWYQQALGQGPEFLTYFQNEAQLDKSGLPSDRFFAERPEGSVSTLKIQRTQQEDSAVYLCASSLLVHPSSSPLHFGNGTRLTVT.

V is TRBV9 and J is TRBJ1-2, with D tentatively TRBD1 (5 bases). Trimming pared 6 bases from V and 5 bases from J, leaving 11 bases between. Germline CDR1 reads SGDLS; CDR2 reads YYNGEE. The CDR3 consists of 12 residues. The CDR3 DNA reads TGTGCCAGCACCGACGGGGGATATGGCTACACCTTC. It translates to CASTDGGYGYTF.

The V and J genes are TRBV29-1 and TRBJ2-7; D may be TRBD1 (5 bases). This CDR3 spans 12 amino acids. Germline lookup yields CDR1 SQVTM and CDR2 ANQGSEA. V was clipped by 5 bases and J by 5 bases, with 13 bases between them. CDR3 in DNA: TGCAGCGTTACCTTAACAGGACACGAGCAGTACTTC. Translation gives CSVTLTGHEQYF.

This chain joins TRBV5-4 and TRBJ2-1, with TRBD2 matching over 9 bases. J gave up 6 bases and V 2 bases, and 3 bases lay outside the gene matches. The length of the CDR3 is 14 residues. Per the germline V gene, CDR1 is SGHNT and CDR2 is YYREEE (reference sequence). Here the CDR3 DNA reads TGTGCCAGCAGCTTCGGGACTAGCATCAATGAGCAGTTCTTC. Encoded protein: CASSFGTSINEQFF.

This clone counts as medium-sized. The V call is TRBV7-2, the J call TRBJ2-7; D uncertain. Germline CDR1 reads SGHTA; CDR2 reads FQGNSA. V lost 5 bases, J lost 2 bases, and 10 bases lay in between. The CDR3 has 13 residues. The CDR3 DNA reads TGTGCCAGCAGCGAAGGTCAGGCCTACGAGCAGTACTTC. It specifies CASSEGQAYEQYF.

The J gene is TRBJ2-3, the V gene TRBV7-9; TRBD2 is a possible D gene (6 bases). CDR1 is SEHNR and CDR2 is FQNEAQ in the germline V gene (reference sequence). This CDR3 is built from 15 residues. V was cut by 2 bases and J by 0 bases, with 9 bases left in between. CDR3 nucleotide sequence: TGTGCCAGCAGCTTATCTGCGGGGAGCACAGATACGCAGTATTTT. Protein product: CASSLSAGSTDTQYF.

The genes are TRBV4-3 and TRBJ2-3; D gene uncertain. V was trimmed by 1 base and J by 0 bases, leaving 11 bases between them. Germline lookup yields CDR1 LGHNA and CDR2 YSLEER. This CDR3 contains 16 residues. CDR3 region: CASSQASAPSTDTQYF. For the CDR3, the DNA is TGCGCCAGCAGCCAAGCGTCAGCTCCAAGCACAGATACGCAGTATTTT.

A single count supports this clone. The gene calls are TRBV4-2 and TRBJ1-2; TRBD1 might be the D (6 bases). This CDR3 has 16 amino acids. The V gene's germline CDR1 is LGHNA and CDR2 YNFKEQ. V was trimmed by 0 bases and J by 3 bases, leaving 14 bases between them. The CDR3 nucleotides are TGTGCCAGCAGCCAAGATCGGGAGGGGGTCTACTATGGCTACACCTTC. Translating gives CASSQDREGVYYGYTF.

V gene TRBV7-2 combines with J gene TRBJ1-2, with D unresolved. CDR3 size: 13 residues. CDR1 SGHTA and CDR2 FQGNSA come from the germline V gene. Trimming removed 2 bases from V and 3 bases from J, with 7 bases in between. The CDR3 reads CASSLSVYYGYTF. CDR3 nucleotide sequence: TGTGCCAGCAGCTTATCAGTTTACTATGGCTACACCTTC.

The chain joins TRBV27 to TRBJ1-1; D might be TRBD1 (6 bases). There are 19 residues in the CDR3. The ends were cut back, 6 bases at V and 1 base at J, with 27 bases in the middle. Looked up from germline, CDR1 is MNHEY and CDR2 is SMNVEV (reference sequence). The CDR3 DNA follows: TGTGCCAGCAGCACTACAGGGATTTTCGGTGGGGGCACGAACACTGAAGCTTTCTTT. This sequence encodes CASSTTGIFGGGTNTEAFF.